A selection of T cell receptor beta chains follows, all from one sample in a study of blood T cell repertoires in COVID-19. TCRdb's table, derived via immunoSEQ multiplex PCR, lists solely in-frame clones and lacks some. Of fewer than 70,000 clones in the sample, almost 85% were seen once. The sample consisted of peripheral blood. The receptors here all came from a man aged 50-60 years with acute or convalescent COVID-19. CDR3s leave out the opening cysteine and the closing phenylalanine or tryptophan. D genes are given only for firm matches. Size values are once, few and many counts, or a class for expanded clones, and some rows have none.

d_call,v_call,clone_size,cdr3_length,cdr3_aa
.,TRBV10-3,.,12,AISTGQGDTEAF
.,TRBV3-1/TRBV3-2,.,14,ASSPRTRQRLDEQY
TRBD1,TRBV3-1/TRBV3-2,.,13,ASSLDRGPQETQY
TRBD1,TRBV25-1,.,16,ASSEYAGQGVANEKLF
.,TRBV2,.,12,ASRAARAGSPLH
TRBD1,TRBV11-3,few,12,ASSETGMNTEAF
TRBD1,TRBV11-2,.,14,ASSKGQGAYHGELF
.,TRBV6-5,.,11,ATKLLTNTEAF
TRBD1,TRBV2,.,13,ASSVRQGWAGELF
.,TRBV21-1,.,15,ASSKVGRLAGEVEQY
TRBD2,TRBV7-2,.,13,ASSLLAGGHPEQF
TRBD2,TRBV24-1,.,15,ATSDLRLAGGRDEQF
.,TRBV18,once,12,ASSPTPTGEKLF
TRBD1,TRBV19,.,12,ASSIQGAYTEAF
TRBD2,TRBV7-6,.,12,ASSSGGGGETQY
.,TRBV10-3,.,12,AISEEGRYYGYT
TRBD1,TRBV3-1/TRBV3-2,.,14,ASSQKGQGAVDEQF
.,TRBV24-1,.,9,ATSDLLGQF
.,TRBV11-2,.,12,ASSSTGIGYGYT
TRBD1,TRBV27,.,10,ASSSRTGEAF
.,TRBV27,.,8,ASKFQGQN
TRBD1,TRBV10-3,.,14,AISDPHRGESYEQY
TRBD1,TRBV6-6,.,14,ASSPTDRGSNQPQH
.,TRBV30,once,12,AWSARLNTGELF
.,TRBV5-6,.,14,ASSLYPTVGWETQY
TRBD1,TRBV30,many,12,AWNRDRGNSPLH
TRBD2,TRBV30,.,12,AGGKRGSYNEQF
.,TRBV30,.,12,AWRTTVNTGELF
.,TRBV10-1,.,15,ASSAKAGSLVTDTQY
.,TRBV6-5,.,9,ASRGFYGYT
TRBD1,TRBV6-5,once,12,ASRRTGADNEQF
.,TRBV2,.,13,ASSAWGKSNEKLF
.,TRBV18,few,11,ASSQGDENTIY
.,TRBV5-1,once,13,ASSLATAGVNGYT
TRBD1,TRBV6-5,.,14,ASSYGQGAPQETQY
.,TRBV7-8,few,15,ASSLESGADMNTEAF
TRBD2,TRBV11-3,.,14,ASSPTSGGQYNEQF
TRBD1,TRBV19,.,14,ASSTFTGASTDTQY
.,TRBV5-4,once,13,ASSLDGASYNEQF